This T cell receptor beta chain was observed in a study of shared clonotypes between healthy human individuals. This clone was recorded a few times. As yet, its antigen is unknown. The sample carries other DNA sequences with the same CDR3. Whole-study findings and limits: Represented diversity (both genetic and exposure-history) was limited by the small number of donors. Blood was the only sampled material, and tissue repertoires likely differ.

The method was immunoSEQ multiplex PCR; TCRdb's version includes in-frame clones alone and lacks a portion of them. Among some 1.5 million clones listed, 98% were seen once. Germline lookup yields CDR1 KGHSH and CDR2 LQKENI. The CDR3 is made up of 13 amino acids. The germline V and J ends were trimmed by 0 bases and 1 base, with 4 bases remaining between them. The sequenced material came from naive CD4+ T cells sorted from blood. Regarding subset: CD45RA+ positively selected. This sequence joins TRBV18 and TRBJ2-7; D unclear. The receptor was isolated from a man aged 30 to 45 in good health. The CDR3 sequence is CASSPPGSYEQYF. The CDR3 DNA is TGTGCCAGCTCACCACCGGGGTCCTACGAGCAGTACTTC.